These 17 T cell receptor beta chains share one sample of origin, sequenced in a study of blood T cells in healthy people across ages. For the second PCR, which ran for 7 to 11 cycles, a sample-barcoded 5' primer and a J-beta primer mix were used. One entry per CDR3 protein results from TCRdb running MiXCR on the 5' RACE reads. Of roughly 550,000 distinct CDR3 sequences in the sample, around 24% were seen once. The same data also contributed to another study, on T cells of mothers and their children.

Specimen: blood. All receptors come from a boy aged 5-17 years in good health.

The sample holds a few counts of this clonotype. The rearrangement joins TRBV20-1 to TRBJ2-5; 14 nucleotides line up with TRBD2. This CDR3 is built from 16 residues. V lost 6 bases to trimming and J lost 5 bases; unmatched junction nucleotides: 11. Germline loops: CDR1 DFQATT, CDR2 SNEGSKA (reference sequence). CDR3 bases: TGCAGTGCCGAAGATGGGGGACTAGCGGGAGCTGAGACCCAGTACTTC. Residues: CSAEDGGLAGAETQYF.

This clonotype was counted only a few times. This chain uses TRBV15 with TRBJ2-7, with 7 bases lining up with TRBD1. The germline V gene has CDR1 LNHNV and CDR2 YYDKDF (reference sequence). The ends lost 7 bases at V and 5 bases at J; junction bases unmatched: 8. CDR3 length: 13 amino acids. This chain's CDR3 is CATTYRQGNEQYF. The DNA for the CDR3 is TGTGCCACCACCTATCGACAGGGCAACGAGCAGTACTTC.

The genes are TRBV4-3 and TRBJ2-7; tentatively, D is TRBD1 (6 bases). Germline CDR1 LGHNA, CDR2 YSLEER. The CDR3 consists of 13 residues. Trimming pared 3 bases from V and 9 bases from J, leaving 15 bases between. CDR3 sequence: CASSHRGQGGQYF. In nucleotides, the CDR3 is TGCGCCAGCAGCCATAGGGGACAAGGGGGGCAGTACTTC.

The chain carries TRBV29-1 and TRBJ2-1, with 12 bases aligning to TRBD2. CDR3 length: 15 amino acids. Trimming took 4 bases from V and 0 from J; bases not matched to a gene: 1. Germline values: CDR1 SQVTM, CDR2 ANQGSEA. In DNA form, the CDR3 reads TGCAGCGTTGGACTAGCGGGGGCCTCCTACAATGAGCAGTTCTTC. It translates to CSVGLAGASYNEQFF.

Written as DNA, the CDR3 is TGCAGCGTTGAAGAAGGCGGGGGAGAGACCCAGTACTTC. Its protein product is CSVEEGGGETQYF. The chain carries TRBV29-1 and TRBJ2-7, with TRBD2 matching over 7 bases. The DNA matches TRBJ2-5 better at its end, which makes the J call doubtful. Germline lookup yields CDR1 SQVTM and CDR2 ANQGSEA. This CDR3 contains 13 residues.

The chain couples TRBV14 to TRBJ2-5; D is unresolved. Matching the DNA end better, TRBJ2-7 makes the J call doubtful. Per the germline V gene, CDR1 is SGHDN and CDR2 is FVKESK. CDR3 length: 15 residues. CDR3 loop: CASSQDLRLVAEQYF. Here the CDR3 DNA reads TGTGCCAGCAGCCAAGATCTACGGCTAGTTGCCGAGCAGTACTTC.

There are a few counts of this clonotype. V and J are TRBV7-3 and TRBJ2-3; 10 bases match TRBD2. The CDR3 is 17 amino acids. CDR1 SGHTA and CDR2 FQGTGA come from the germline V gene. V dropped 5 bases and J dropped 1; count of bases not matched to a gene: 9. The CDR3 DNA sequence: TGTGCCAGCAGCCCCAGCCCTCTAGCGGGAGGCACAGATACGCAGTATTTT. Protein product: CASSPSPLAGGTDTQYF.

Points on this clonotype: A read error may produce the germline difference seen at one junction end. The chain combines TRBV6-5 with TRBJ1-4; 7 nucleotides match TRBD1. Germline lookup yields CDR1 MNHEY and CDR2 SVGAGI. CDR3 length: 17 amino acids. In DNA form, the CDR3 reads TGTGCCAGCAGTTACTCGATATCCGGGACAGATAATAAAAAACTGTTTTTT. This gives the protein CASSYSISGTDNKKLFF.

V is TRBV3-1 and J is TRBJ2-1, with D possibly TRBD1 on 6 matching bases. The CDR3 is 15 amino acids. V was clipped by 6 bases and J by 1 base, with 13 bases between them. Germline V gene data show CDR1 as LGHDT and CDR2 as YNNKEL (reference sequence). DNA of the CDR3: TGTGCCAGCAGGAGGGGGTTGGATTCCTACAATGAGCAGTTCTTC. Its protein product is CASRRGLDSYNEQFF.

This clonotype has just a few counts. The CDR3: CASSVEGRKETQYF. DNA of the CDR3: TGTGCCAGCAGCGTCGAGGGACGGAAAGAGACCCAGTACTTC. The chain couples TRBV9 to TRBJ2-5; D is possibly TRBD1 or TRBD2 (5 bases each). With 2 bases removed from V and 3 bases from J, the gap between germline ends came to 11 bases. The CDR3 is made up of 14 amino acids. The V gene's germline CDR1 is SGDLS and CDR2 YYNGEE.

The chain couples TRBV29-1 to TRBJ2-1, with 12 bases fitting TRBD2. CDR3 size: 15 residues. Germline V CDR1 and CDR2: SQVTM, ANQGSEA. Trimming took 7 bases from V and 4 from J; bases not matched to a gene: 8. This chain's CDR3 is CSADLLAGGYNEQFF. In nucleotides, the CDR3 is TGCAGCGCAGACCTTCTAGCGGGAGGGTACAATGAGCAGTTCTTC.

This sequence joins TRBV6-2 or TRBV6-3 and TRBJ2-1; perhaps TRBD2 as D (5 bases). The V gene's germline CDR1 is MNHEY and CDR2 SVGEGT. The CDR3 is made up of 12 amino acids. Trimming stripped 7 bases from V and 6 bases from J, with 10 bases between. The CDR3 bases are TGTGCCAGCACCGAACGGGGCAATGAGCAGTTCTTC. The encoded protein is CASTERGNEQFF.

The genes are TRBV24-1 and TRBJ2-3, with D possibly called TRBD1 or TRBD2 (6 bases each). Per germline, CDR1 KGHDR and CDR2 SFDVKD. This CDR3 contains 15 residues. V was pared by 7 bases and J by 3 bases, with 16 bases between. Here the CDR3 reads CATSPATGATDTQYF. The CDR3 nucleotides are TGTGCCACCAGCCCCGCAACGGGGGCGACAGATACGCAGTATTTT.

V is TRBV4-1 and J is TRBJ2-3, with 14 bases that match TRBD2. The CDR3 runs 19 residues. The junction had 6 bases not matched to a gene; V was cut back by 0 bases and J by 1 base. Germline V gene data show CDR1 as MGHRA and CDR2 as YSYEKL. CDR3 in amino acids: CASSQDWGLAGEGTDTQYF. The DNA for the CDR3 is TGCGCCAGCAGCCAAGATTGGGGACTAGCGGGGGAGGGCACAGATACGCAGTATTTT.

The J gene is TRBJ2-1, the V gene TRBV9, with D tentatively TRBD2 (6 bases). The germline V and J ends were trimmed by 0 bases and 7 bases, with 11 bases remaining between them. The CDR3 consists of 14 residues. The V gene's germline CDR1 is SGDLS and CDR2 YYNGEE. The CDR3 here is CASSVALAWNEQFF. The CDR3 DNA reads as TGTGCCAGCAGCGTAGCTCTAGCGTGGAATGAGCAGTTCTTC.

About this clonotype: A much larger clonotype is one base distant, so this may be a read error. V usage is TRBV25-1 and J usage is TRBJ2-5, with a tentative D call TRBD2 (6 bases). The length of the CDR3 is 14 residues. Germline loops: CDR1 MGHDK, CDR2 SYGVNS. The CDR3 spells CASSELDYQEAQYF. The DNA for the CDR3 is TGTGCCAGCAGTGAATTGGACTACCAAGAGGCCCAGTACTTC.

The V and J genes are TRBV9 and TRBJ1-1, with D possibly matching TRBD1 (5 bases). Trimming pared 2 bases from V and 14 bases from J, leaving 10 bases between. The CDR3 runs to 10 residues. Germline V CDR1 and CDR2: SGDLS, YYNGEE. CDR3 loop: CASSVRDSFF. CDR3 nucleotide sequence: TGTGCCAGCAGCGTTAGGGACTCCTTCTTT.